This T cell receptor beta chain was obtained from a study of blood T cell repertoires in COVID-19. Overall study context: Acute-phase and convalescent COVID-19 samples originated in the United States, Italy and Spain. PBMCs, B-cell-depleted T cells, or T cells provided the cDNA or gDNA that made up the material.

In the original workflow: Nucleated cell counts were estimated from reference gene primer amplification. TCRdb's copy holds only in-frame clones and misses some; the assay was immunoSEQ multiplex PCR. From that table come the V and J calls and clone size; the DNA was used to work out D and trimming. The sample shows around 77,000 clones, 91% of them seen only once. V shed 5 bases and J 1 base; nucleotides not matched to a gene: 6. This CDR3 has 15 amino acids. Looked up from germline, CDR1 is SGHTA and CDR2 is FQGNSA. This chain links TRBV7-2 with TRBJ2-3; 7 nucleotides agree with TRBD2. This receptor was obtained from a woman aged 60-75 years with active COVID-19. The sample was peripheral blood. The CDR3 reads CASSGRELRTDTQYF. The CDR3 bases are TGTGCCAGCAGCGGGCGGGAGCTTCGCACAGATACGCAGTATTTT. Together with reference TRBV7-2 and TRBJ2-3, the CDR3 gives the full variable domain: GAGVSQSPSNKVTEKGKDVELRCDPISGHTALYWYRQSLGQGLEFLIYFQGNSAPDKSGLPSDRFSAERTGGSVSTLTIQRTQQEDSAVYLCASSGRELRTDTQYFGPGTRLTVL.